The clone carrying this T cell receptor (beta chain) was counted a few times. What it binds is not known. The unexposed donors gave CD4+ T cells in 2011-2018, prior to COVID-19. CD4+ T cells were isolated from the cells after around 10 days of culture. Testing used SARS-CoV-2 S/N and four cold-coronavirus spikes on unexposed-donor CD4+ T cells, cells permitting. The data are from a study of CD4 T cells in relation to SARS-CoV-2 and coronaviruses. Overall study: After less than 11 days of antigen culture, PBMC TCR beta CDR3s were sequenced.

Deletions cut 5 bases from V and 1 base from J, with 8 bases between. CDR1 is SGHTA and CDR2 is FQGNSA in the germline V gene. The CDR3 loop spans 14 amino acids. Study-wide results and caveats: Around 62% of donors had memory CD4+ clonotypes crossrecognizing SARS-CoV-2 and common cold coronavirus spike.

TCRdb keeps only in-frame clones here, not all; method: immunoSEQ multiplex PCR. The table includes about 28,000 clones, about 70% detected once. The specimen sequenced was CD4+ T cells from PBMCs, cultured in vitro. The V gene is TRBV7-2, the J gene TRBJ2-2, with D perhaps matching TRBD2 (5 bases). The TCR comes from a human donor in good health. DNA for the CDR3: TGTGCCAGCAGCAGTGGACTGAACACCGGGGAGCTGTTTTTT. The encoded protein is CASSSGLNTGELFF.